The 14 T cell receptor beta chains below all came from one sample that was sequenced in a study of T cell responses to AZD1222 COVID-19 vaccine. Sequenced by immunoSEQ multiplex PCR; TCRdb stores in-frame clones only, minus some. This sample yields 85,000 to 100,000 clones, of which 86% are seen a single time; roughly 6.3% belongs to the top ten. This specimen was peripheral blood, taken on day 0 of AZD1222 vaccination. The receptor set was obtained from an adult in good health.

The chain recombines TRBV3-1 (or the pseudogene TRBV3-2) with TRBJ2-7; 9 bases line up with TRBD1. V lost 6 bases, J lost 0 bases, and 3 bases stayed unmatched. This CDR3 spans 14 amino acids. Germline lookup yields CDR1 LGHDT and CDR2 YNNKEL (reference sequence). Written as DNA, the CDR3 is TGTGCCAGCAGGGGGACAGGGAGCTCCTACGAGCAGTACTTC. It specifies CASRGTGSSYEQYF.

The chain links TRBV10-3 to TRBJ2-3; TRBD2 might be the D (5 bases). With 7 bases removed from V and 2 bases from J, the gap between germline ends came to 7 bases. Per germline, CDR1 ENHRY and CDR2 SYGVKD. CDR3 size: 12 residues. CDR3 sequence reads: CAIKRDTDTQYF. CDR3 in DNA: TGTGCCATCAAGAGGGACACAGATACGCAGTATTTT.

This chain joins TRBV9 and TRBJ2-5; no clear D gene. The germline gives CDR1 SGDLS, CDR2 YYNGEE. The CDR3 is made up of 18 amino acids. V was cut by 0 bases and J by 1 base, with 19 bases left in between. The CDR3 DNA is TGTGCCAGCAGCGTAGGGGGTGTGAGCGACCCTAGCCAAGAGACCCAGTACTTC. This sequence encodes CASSVGGVSDPSQETQYF.

The chain couples TRBV6-2 or TRBV6-3 to TRBJ2-5, with D tentatively TRBD2 (7 bases). The length of the CDR3 is 14 residues. V was cut by 2 bases and J by 1 base, with 8 bases left in between. Germline V gene lookup returns CDR1 MNHEY and CDR2 SVGEGT. The DNA of the CDR3 is TGTGCCAGCAGTTACGGGGGGGCCCAAGAGACCCAGTACTTC. Protein sequence: CASSYGGAQETQYF.

The chain couples TRBV12-3 or TRBV12-4 to TRBJ2-1, with TRBD2 matching over 7 bases. The CDR3 spans 13 residues. With 6 bases clipped from V and 8 bases from J, the junction kept 7 bases outside the gene matches. The CDR3 reads CASRGIAGDEQFF. For the CDR3, the DNA is TGTGCCAGCAGAGGAATCGCGGGGGATGAGCAGTTCTTC.

In regard to this clone: Other DNA variants within this sample encode the same CDR3. The chain joins TRBV11-3 to TRBJ1-1, with a possible D match to TRBD1 (5 bases). The CDR3 covers 15 residues. Germline V gives CDR1 SGHNT, CDR2 YENEEA. V lost 5 bases and J lost 0, with 13 bases in between. The CDR3 loop is CASSPQGQLNTEAFF. In DNA form, the CDR3 reads TGTGCCAGCAGCCCTCAGGGTCAATTGAACACTGAAGCTTTCTTT.

The chain recombines TRBV7-2 with TRBJ1-1; D remains ambiguous. The V gene's germline CDR1 is SGHTA and CDR2 FQGNSA. V was trimmed by 0 bases and J by 5 bases, leaving 13 bases between them. The CDR3 is 15 amino acids. CDR3 amino acids: CASSLAASRSTEAFF. Written as DNA, the CDR3 is TGTGCCAGCAGCTTAGCGGCCAGCCGTTCGACTGAAGCTTTCTTT.

The chain recombines TRBV27 with TRBJ2-7; D is possibly TRBD1 or TRBD2 (5 bases each). The V end lost 3 bases, the J end lost 4 bases, and 13 bases lay between the germline ends. This CDR3 contains 14 residues. Germline values: CDR1 MNHEY, CDR2 SMNVEV (reference sequence). The CDR3 bases are TGTGCCAGCAGTTTGAGGGACCGAAATTACGAGCAGTACTTC. Its translation is CASSLRDRNYEQYF.

This clone was seen just once. V gene TRBV30 combines with J gene TRBJ1-1, with D perhaps TRBD1 (5 bases). CDR3 length equals 13 residues. Looked up from germline, CDR1 is GTSNPN and CDR2 is SVGIG (reference sequence). V was trimmed by 4 bases and J by 0 bases, leaving 9 bases between them. DNA of the CDR3: TGTGCCTGGACAGGGTCCATGAACACTGAAGCTTTCTTT. Encoded protein: CAWTGSMNTEAFF.

The V and J genes are TRBV9 and TRBJ2-7, with a possible D match to TRBD1 (6 bases). The V and J ends lost 0 bases and 5 bases respectively, with 12 bases between them. Germline-derived CDR1 and CDR2 are SGDLS and YYNGEE. This CDR3 comprises 14 residues. CDR3 residues: CASSVATGFDEQYF. The CDR3 DNA is TGTGCCAGCAGCGTAGCTACAGGGTTCGACGAGCAGTACTTC.

The gene calls are TRBV19 and TRBJ2-3, with D perhaps TRBD1 (6 bases). The V end was cut by 8 bases, the J end by 0 bases, with 15 bases between. The CDR3 extends over 15 amino acids. Germline-derived CDR1 and CDR2 are LNHDA and SQIVND (reference sequence). CDR3 DNA sequence: TGTGCCAGTGGGAGACGGACAGCTAGCACAGATACGCAGTATTTT. It specifies CASGRRTASTDTQYF.

V gene TRBV6-5 combines with J gene TRBJ2-7; 7 nucleotides align to TRBD1. Germline lookup yields CDR1 MNHEY and CDR2 SVGAGI. This CDR3 contains 13 residues. Trimming removed 8 bases from V and 6 bases from J; junction bases left unmatched: 10. The CDR3 sequence: CASALITGVEQYF. The CDR3 DNA reads TGTGCCAGCGCGTTAATTACAGGGGTCGAGCAGTACTTC.

The rearrangement uses TRBV19 and TRBJ2-3; D is unclear. The germline gives CDR1 LNHDA, CDR2 SQIVND (reference sequence). V was shortened by 6 bases and J by 2 bases, with 6 bases between the two germline ends. This CDR3 is built from 12 residues. The CDR3 DNA follows: TGTGCCAGTAGCCCAGACACAGATACGCAGTATTTT. Its translation: CASSPDTDTQYF.

The chain links TRBV19 to TRBJ1-6; D call uncertain. Trimming shortened V by 1 base and J by 9 bases, and 4 bases separated the two germline ends. The CDR3 sequence is 12 residues long. Germline CDR1 is LNHDA and CDR2 is SQIVND (reference sequence). The CDR3 region has the DNA TGTGCCAGTAGTATAGGGGGTTCACCCCTCCACTTT. Translation gives CASSIGGSPLHF.